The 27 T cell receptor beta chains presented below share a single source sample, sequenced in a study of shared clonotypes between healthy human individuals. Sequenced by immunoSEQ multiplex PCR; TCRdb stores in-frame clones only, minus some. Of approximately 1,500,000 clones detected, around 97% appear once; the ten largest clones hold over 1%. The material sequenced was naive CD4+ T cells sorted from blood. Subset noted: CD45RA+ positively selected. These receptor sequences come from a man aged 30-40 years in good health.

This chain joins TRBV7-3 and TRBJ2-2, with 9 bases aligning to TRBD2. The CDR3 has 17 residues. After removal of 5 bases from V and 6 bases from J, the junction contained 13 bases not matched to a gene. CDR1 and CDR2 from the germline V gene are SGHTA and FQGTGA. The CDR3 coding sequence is TGTGCCAGCAGCCTACGTTCGGTAGCGGGGGACCCCGGGGAGCTGTTTTTT. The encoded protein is CASSLRSVAGDPGELFF.

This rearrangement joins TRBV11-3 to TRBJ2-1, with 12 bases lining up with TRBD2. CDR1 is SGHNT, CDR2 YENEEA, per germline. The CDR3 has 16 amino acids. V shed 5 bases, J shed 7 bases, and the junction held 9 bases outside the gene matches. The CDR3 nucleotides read TGTGCCAGCAGCGCGCATCCCGGGACTAGCGGGAATGAGCAGTTCTTC. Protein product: CASSAHPGTSGNEQFF.

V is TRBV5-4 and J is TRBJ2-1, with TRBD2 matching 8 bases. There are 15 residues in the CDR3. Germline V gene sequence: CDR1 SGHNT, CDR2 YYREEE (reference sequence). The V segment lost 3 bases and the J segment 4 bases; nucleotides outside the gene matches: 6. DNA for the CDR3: TGTGCCAGCAGCTCTAAACTAGCGGATTACAATGAGCAGTTCTTC. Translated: CASSSKLADYNEQFF.

CDR3 in DNA: TGTGCCAGCAGTTTCCCTAGCGGGGCTTACAATGAGCAGTTCTTC. Amino acid sequence: CASSFPSGAYNEQFF. This sequence joins TRBV28 and TRBJ2-1; 9 nucleotides line up with TRBD2. With 3 bases clipped from V and 4 bases from J, the junction kept 4 bases outside the gene matches. Germline-derived CDR1 and CDR2 are MDHEN and SYDVKM. This CDR3 spans 15 amino acids.

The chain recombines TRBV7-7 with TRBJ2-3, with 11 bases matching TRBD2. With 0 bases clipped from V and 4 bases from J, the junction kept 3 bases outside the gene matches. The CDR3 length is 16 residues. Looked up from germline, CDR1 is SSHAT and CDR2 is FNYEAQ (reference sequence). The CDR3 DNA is TGTGCCAGCAGCTTAGCTCTAGCGGGAGGTTCAGATACGCAGTATTTT. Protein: CASSLALAGGSDTQYF.

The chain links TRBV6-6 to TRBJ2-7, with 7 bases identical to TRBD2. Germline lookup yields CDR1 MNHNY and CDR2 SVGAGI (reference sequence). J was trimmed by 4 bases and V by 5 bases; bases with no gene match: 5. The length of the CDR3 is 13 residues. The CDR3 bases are TGTGCCAGCAGTCTAGCGGTACAATACGAGCAGTACTTC. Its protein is CASSLAVQYEQYF.

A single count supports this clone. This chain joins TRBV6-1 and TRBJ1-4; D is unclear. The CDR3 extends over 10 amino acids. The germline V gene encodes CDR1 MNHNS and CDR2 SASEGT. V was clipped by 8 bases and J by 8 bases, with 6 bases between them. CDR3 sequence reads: CASAIEKLFF. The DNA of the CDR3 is TGTGCCAGCGCTATCGAAAAACTGTTTTTT.

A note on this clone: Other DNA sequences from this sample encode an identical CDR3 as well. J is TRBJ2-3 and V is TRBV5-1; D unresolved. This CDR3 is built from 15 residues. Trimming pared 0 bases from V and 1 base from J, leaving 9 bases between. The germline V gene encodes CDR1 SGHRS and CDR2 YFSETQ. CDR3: CASSLAGSRTDTQYF. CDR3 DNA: TGCGCCAGCAGCTTGGCGGGCAGCCGCACAGATACGCAGTATTTT.

CDR3 loop: CASSQGSGTGVREQYF. The CDR3 DNA is TGCGCCAGCAGCCAAGGATCCGGGACAGGGGTTAGGGAGCAGTACTTC. J is TRBJ2-7 and V is TRBV4-1; TRBD1 matches at 10 bases. The trim removed 1 base at V and 7 bases at J, leaving 10 bases unmatched. The CDR3 covers 16 residues. Per the germline V gene, CDR1 is MGHRA and CDR2 is YSYEKL.

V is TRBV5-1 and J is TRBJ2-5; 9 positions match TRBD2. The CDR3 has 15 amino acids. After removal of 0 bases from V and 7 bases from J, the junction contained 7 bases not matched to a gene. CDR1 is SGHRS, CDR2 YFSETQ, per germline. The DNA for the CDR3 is TGCGCCAGCAGCTTGGGACTAGCGGAAGAGACGACCCAGTACTTC. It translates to CASSLGLAEETTQYF.

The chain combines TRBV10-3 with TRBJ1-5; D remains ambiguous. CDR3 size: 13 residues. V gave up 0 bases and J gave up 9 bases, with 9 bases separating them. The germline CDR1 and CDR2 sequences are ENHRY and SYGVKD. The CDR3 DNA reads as TGTGCCATCAGTGAGTCGTTGGTATGGCCCCAGCATTTT. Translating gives CAISESLVWPQHF.

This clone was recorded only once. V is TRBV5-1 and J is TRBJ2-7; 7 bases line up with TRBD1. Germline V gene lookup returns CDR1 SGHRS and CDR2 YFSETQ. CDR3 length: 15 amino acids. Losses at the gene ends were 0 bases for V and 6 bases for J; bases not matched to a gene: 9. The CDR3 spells CASSLAGTELTEQYF. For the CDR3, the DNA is TGCGCCAGCAGCTTGGCCGGGACAGAACTTACCGAGCAGTACTTC.

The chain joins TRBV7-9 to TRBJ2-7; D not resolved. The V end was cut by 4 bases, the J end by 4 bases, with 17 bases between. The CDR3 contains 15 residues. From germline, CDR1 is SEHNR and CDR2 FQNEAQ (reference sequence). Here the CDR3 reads CASSYSKRVDYEQYF. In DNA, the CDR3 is TGTGCCAGCAGCTATAGCAAGAGAGTGGATTACGAGCAGTACTTC.

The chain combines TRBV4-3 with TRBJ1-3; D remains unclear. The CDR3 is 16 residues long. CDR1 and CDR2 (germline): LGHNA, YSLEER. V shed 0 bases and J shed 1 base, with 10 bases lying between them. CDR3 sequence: CASSQEIQISGNTIYF. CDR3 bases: TGCGCCAGCAGCCAAGAGATACAGATATCTGGAAACACCATATATTTT.

CDR3 sequence reads: CASSPGGDASSYEQYF. The CDR3 DNA sequence: TGTGCCAGCAGCCCCGGGGGGGACGCGAGCTCCTACGAGCAGTACTTC. The chain joins TRBV7-9 to TRBJ2-7; TRBD2 matches 8 bases. The germline V gene has CDR1 SEHNR and CDR2 FQNEAQ (reference sequence). CDR3 length: 16 residues. The ends lost 5 bases at V and 0 bases at J; junction bases unmatched: 9.

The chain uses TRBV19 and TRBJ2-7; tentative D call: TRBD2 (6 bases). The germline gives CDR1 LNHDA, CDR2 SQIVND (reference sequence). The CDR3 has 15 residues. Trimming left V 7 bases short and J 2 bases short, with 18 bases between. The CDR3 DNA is TGTGCCAGTAAACGGATAGCGGAGGGGACCTACGAGCAGTACTTC. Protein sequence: CASKRIAEGTYEQYF.

CDR3 sequence (DNA): TGTGCCACCAGCAGAGAGGGCAGGAATAGCAATCAGCCCCAGCATTTT. As protein: CATSREGRNSNQPQHF. The chain employs TRBV15 and TRBJ1-5; D ambiguous. V was shortened by 0 bases and J by 0 bases, with 9 bases between the two germline ends. CDR3 length: 16 residues. Germline V CDR1 and CDR2: LNHNV, YYDKDF (reference sequence). The variable domain in full, with the rest retrieved from reference TRBV15 and TRBJ1-5, is DAMVIQNPRYQVTQFGKPVTLSCSQTLNHNVMYWYQQKSSQAPKLLFHYYDKDFNNEADTPDNFQSRRPNTSFCFLDIRSPGLGDTAMYLCATSREGRNSNQPQHFGDGTRLSIL.

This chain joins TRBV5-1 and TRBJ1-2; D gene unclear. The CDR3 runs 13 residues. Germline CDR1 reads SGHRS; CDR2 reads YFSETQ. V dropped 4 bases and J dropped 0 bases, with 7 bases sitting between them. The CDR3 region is CASSTNPNYGYTF. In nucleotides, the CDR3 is TGCGCCAGCAGCACTAACCCTAACTATGGCTACACCTTC.

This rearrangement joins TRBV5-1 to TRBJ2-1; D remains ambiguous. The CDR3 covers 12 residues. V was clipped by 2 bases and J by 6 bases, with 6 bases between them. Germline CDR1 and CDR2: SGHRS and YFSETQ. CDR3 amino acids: CASSLKTNEQFF. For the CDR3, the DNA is TGCGCCAGCAGCTTAAAGACCAATGAGCAGTTCTTC.

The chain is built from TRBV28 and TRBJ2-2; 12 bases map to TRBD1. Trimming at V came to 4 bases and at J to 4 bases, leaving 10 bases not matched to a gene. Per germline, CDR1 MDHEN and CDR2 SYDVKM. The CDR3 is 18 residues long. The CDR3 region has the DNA TGTGCCAGCAGTTCTCCGGGACAGGGGGCCGGAGGCACCGGGGAGCTGTTTTTT. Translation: CASSSPGQGAGGTGELFF.

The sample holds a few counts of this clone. CDR3 amino acids: CASSTSGHNYGYTF. The CDR3 nucleotides read TGTGCCAGCAGCACCTCGGGACACAACTATGGCTACACCTTC. The chain joins TRBV9 to TRBJ1-2; D perhaps matches TRBD1 (6 bases). The CDR3 runs to 14 residues. Germline CDR1 is SGDLS and CDR2 is YYNGEE. V lost 4 bases, J lost 2 bases, and 12 bases lay in between. The whole variable domain, remainder taken from reference TRBV9 and TRBJ1-2, is DSGVTQTPKHLITATGQRVTLRCSPRSGDLSVYWYQQSLDQGLQFLIQYYNGEERAKGNILERFSAQQFPDLHSELNLSSLELGDSALYFCASSTSGHNYGYTFGSGTRLTVV.

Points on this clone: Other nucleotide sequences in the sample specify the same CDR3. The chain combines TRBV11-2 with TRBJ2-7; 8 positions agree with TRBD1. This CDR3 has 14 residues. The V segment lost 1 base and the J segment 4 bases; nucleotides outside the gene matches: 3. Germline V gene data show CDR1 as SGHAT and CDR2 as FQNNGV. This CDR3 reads CASSLGRGRYEQYF. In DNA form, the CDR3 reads TGTGCCAGCAGCTTAGGCAGGGGGCGGTACGAGCAGTACTTC.

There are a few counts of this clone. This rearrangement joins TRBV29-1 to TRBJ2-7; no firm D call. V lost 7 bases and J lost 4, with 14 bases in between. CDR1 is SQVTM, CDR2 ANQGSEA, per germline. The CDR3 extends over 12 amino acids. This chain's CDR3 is CSARRAPYEQYF. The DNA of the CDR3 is TGCAGCGCTCGCCGTGCACCATACGAGCAGTACTTC.

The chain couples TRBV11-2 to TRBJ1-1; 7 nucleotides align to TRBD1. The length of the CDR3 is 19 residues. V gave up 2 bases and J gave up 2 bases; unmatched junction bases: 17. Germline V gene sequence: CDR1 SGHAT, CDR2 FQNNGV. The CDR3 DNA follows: TGTGCCAGCAGCTTAACGGTTGGAGGGGGCGACCCGGGCAACACTGAAGCTTTCTTT. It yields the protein CASSLTVGGGDPGNTEAFF. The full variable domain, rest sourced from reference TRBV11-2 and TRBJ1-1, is EAGVAQSPRYKIIEKRQSVAFWCNPISGHATLYWYQQILGQGPKLLIQFQNNGVVDDSQLPKDRFSAERLKGVDSTLKIQPAKLEDSAVYLCASSLTVGGGDPGNTEAFFGQGTRLTVV.

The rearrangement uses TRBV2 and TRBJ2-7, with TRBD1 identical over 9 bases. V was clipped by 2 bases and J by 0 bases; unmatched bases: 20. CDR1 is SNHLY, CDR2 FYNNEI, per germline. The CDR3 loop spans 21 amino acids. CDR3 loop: CASSERFRDRADRASSYEQYF. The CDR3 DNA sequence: TGTGCCAGCAGTGAACGGTTCCGGGACAGGGCAGACAGGGCGAGCTCCTACGAGCAGTACTTC.

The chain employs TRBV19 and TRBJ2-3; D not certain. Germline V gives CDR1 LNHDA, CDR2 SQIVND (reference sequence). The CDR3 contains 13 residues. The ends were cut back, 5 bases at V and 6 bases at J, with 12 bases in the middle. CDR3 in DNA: TGTGCCAGTAGTTTTCTTGTTGGGGATACGCAGTATTTT. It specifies CASSFLVGDTQYF.

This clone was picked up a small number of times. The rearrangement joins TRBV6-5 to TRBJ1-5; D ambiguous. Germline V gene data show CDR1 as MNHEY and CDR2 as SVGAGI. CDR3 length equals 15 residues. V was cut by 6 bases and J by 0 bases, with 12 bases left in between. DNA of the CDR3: TGTGCCAGCAGGGTAACAGAGAATAGCAATCAGCCCCAGCATTTT. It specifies CASRVTENSNQPQHF.